A selection of T cell receptor beta chains follows, all from one sample in a study of blood T cells in healthy people across ages. In TCRdb, the 5' RACE reads were re-called with MiXCR into one record per CDR3 protein. The repertoire consists of 1.5 million to 2 million distinct CDR3 sequences, with around half occurring once and the leading ten covering more than 2%. Sequencing was carried out using blood. These receptors were obtained from a woman aged 40-49 years in good health. CDR3s include the opening cysteine and the closing phenylalanine or tryptophan. D genes are given only for firm matches. Part of the rows lack a size; the others show once, few, many or a class for expanded clones.

abundance | j_gene | len | v_gene | d_gene | CDR3nt | CDR3aa
. | TRBJ2-2 | 14 | TRBV7-9 | . | TGTGCCAGCAGCCAGATATCCAGCACCGGGGAGCTGTTTTTT | CASSQISSTGELFF
. | TRBJ2-1 | 10 | TRBV4-3 | . | TGCGCCAGCATCCAAGATGAGCAGTTCTTC | CASIQDEQFF
. | TRBJ1-1 | 13 | TRBV6-5 | . | TGTGCCAGCTGGCGGGGGATGAACACTGAAGCTTTCTTT | CASWRGMNTEAFF
. | TRBJ2-5 | 16 | TRBV9 | . | TGTGCCAGCACCTCCCTGGGGGTGGGCGGCCAAGAGACCCAGTACTTC | CASTSLGVGGQETQYF
. | TRBJ2-3 | 16 | TRBV15 | . | TGTGCCACCAGCAAGGGGGGGCCTTCCCACACAGATACGCAGTATTTT | CATSKGGPSHTDTQYF
. | TRBJ2-5 | 13 | TRBV6-2/TRBV6-3 | TRBD1 | TGTGCCAGCAGACCTGGGACAGGCGAGACCCAGTACTTC | CASRPGTGETQYF
. | TRBJ1-2 | 16 | TRBV20-1 | . | TGCAGTGCTAGTTGGCAGGTGGGCCCAAACGCCTATGGCTACACCTTC | CSASWQVGPNAYGYTF
few | TRBJ2-1 | 14 | TRBV20-1 | . | TGCAGTGCTCCGAGGGACACGACCTACAATGAGCAGTTCTTC | CSAPRDTTYNEQFF
few | TRBJ2-5 | 15 | TRBV29-1 | . | TGCAGCGTTTTGGTTAGTGGAGCAGTCCAAGAGACCCAGTACTTC | CSVLVSGAVQETQYF
. | TRBJ2-7 | 11 | TRBV7-2 | . | TGTGCCAGCAGCTTAGATGCGGCGCAGTACTTC | CASSLDAAQYF
once | TRBJ1-2 | 17 | TRBV6-2/TRBV6-3 | . | TGTGCCAGCAGTTCTCCCCTGGGGGGGAGAACTCACTATGGCTACACCTTC | CASSSPLGGRTHYGYTF
. | TRBJ2-1 | 15 | TRBV10-3 | . | TGTGCCATCAGTGACTCGGCCAGCAACTCCGATGAGCAGTTCTTC | CAISDSASNSDEQFF
. | TRBJ1-1 | 16 | TRBV5-1 | TRBD1 | TGCGCCAGCAGCCTGTCCGGGACAGGGATCCGCACTGAAGCTTTCTTT | CASSLSGTGIRTEAFF
. | TRBJ2-5 | 15 | TRBV4-1 | . | TGCGCCAGCAGCCAAGAGGAAGTAACGAAAGAGACCCAGTACTTC | CASSQEEVTKETQYF
few | TRBJ1-2 | 15 | TRBV28 | TRBD1 | TGTGCCAGCAGGGGGACAGGATCCCAGAGGGGTGGCTACACCTTC | CASRGTGSQRGGYTF
once | TRBJ2-5 | 12 | TRBV20-1 | . | TGCAGTGCTAGCCGGTTGTTAGAGACCCAGTACTTC | CSASRLLETQYF
. | TRBJ2-5 | 16 | TRBV9 | . | TGTGCCAGCAGCGTATTTAGCCTTCGTAGTGGAGAGACCCAGTACTTC | CASSVFSLRSGETQYF
. | TRBJ2-7 | 14 | TRBV2 | . | TGTGCCAGCAGTGAAAGGGACGGTGGCTACGAGCAGTACTTC | CASSERDGGYEQYF
few | TRBJ2-1 | 14 | TRBV5-6 | . | TGTGCCAGCAGCCAGCGCGGGGGCAGAAATGAGCAGTTCTTC | CASSQRGGRNEQFF
. | TRBJ2-1 | 12 | TRBV29-1 | . | TGCAGCGTAGGGGGGGCCCTGAATGAGCAGTTCTTC | CSVGGALNEQFF
. | TRBJ1-2 | 14 | TRBV20-1 | . | TGCAGTGCTAGTTTGGTGGACAGAGCGGAGGACTACACCTTC | CSASLVDRAEDYTF
few | TRBJ2-5 | 14 | TRBV6-5 | . | TGTGCCAGCAGTTACTTTGCGGGTAGCGAGACCCAGTACTTC | CASSYFAGSETQYF